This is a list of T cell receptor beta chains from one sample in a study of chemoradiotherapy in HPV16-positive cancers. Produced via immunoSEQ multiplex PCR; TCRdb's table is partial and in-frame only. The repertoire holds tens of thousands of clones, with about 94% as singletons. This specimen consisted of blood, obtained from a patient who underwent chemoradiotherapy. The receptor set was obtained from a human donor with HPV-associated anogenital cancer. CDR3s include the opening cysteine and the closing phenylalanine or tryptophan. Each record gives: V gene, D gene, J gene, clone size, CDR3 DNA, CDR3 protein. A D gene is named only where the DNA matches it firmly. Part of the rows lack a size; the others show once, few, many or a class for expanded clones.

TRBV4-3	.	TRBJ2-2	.	TGCGCCAGCAGCCAAGATAGGGAACCCGGGGAGCTGTTTTTT	CASSQDREPGELFF
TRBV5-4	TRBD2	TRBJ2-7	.	TGTGCCCTTGGACGGCGGGAGGCCTACGAGCAGTACTTC	CALGRREAYEQYF
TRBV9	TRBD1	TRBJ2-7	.	TGTGCCAGCAGCGTGGCTGGGACAGGTTATTACGAGCAGTACTTC	CASSVAGTGYYEQYF
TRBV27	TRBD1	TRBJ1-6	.	TGTGCCAGCAGTTTAGGACAGGGACGATATAATTCACCCCTCCACTTT	CASSLGQGRYNSPLHF
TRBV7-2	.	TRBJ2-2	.	TGTGCCAGCAGCTTAGATAAGAACACCGGGGAGCTGTTTTTT	CASSLDKNTGELFF
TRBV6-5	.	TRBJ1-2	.	TGTGCCAGCAGTTACTCAACGGCCGGGTATGGCTACACCTTC	CASSYSTAGYGYTF
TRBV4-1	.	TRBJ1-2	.	TGCGCCAGCAGCCAAGCTGGGACGGAGAACTATGGCTACACCTTC	CASSQAGTENYGYTF
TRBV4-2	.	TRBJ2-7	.	TGTGCCAGCAGCTTGGGGGGGCCTGGAGAGCAGTACTTC	CASSLGGPGEQYF
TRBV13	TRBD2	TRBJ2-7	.	TGTGCCAGCAGTTACGGGGGGGCCGGGTACGAGCAGTACTTC	CASSYGGAGYEQYF
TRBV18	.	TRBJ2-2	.	TGTGCCAGCTCAAACGGGAACACCGGGGAGCTGTTTTTT	CASSNGNTGELFF
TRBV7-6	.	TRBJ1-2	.	TGTGCCAGCAGCTTAGATGCGAGGATCTATGGCTACACCTTC	CASSLDARIYGYTF
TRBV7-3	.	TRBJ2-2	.	TGTGCCAGCTCCAAACTAACGAACACCGGGGAGCTGTTTTTT	CASSKLTNTGELFF
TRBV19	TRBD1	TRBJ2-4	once	TGTGCCAGTAGTATTGGACAGGGATGGGACATTCAGTACTTC	CASSIGQGWDIQYF
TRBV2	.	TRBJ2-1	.	TGTGCCAGCAGAGCGACACTAGCTTTTGAGCAGTTCTTC	CASRATLAFEQFF
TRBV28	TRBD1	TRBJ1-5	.	TGTGCCAGCAGTTTCAGGGGGAAGGGCAATCAGCCCCAGCATTTT	CASSFRGKGNQPQHF
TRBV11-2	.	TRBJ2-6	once	TGTGCCAGCAGCTATCGGACAGTTCGCTCTGGGGCCAACGTCCTGACTTTC	CASSYRTVRSGANVLTF
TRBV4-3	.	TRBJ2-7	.	TGCGCCAGCAGCCTTGCCCTAGGGAGCTCCTACGAGCAGTACTTC	CASSLALGSSYEQYF
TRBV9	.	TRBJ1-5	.	TGTGCCAGCAGCGGCCGGGACGGTAGCAATCAGCCCCAGCATTTT	CASSGRDGSNQPQHF
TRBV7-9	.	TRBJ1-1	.	TGTGCCAGCAGCTTTACGAGCAGTAACACTGAAGCTTTCTTT	CASSFTSSNTEAFF
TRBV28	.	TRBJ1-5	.	TGTGCCACCTCCGTGGAGAGTCAGCCCCAGCATTTT	CATSVESQPQHF
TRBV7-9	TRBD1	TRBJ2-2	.	TGTGCCAGCAGCGCATCCGGGACAGCAAGAACCGGGGAGCTGTTTTTT	CASSASGTARTGELFF
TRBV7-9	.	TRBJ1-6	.	TGTGCCAGCAGCTCACAGGGTGGCAATTCACCCCTCCACTTT	CASSSQGGNSPLHF
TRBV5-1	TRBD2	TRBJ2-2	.	TGCGCCAGCAGGCGACTAGCGGGGGGGCCGAACACCGGGGAGCTGTTTTTT	CASRRLAGGPNTGELFF
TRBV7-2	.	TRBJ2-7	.	TGTGCCAGCAGCCCTACCGGCTACGAGCAGTACTTC	CASSPTGYEQYF